Listed here are 17 T cell receptor beta chains from one sample, sequenced in a study of blood T cell repertoires in COVID-19. Method: immunoSEQ multiplex PCR; TCRdb's copy keeps in-frame clones and lacks some. Among roughly 240,000 clones listed, approximately 80% were seen once. Sequences were obtained from peripheral blood. All receptors come from a man in his forties who had recovered from COVID-19.

The CDR3 reads CASSGERGYTF. The DNA for the CDR3 is TGTGCCAGCAGTGGGGAGCGTGGCTACACCTTC. V and J are TRBV2 and TRBJ1-2; D unresolved. From germline, CDR1 is SNHLY and CDR2 FYNNEI. V was cut by 4 bases and J by 7 bases, with 7 bases left in between. The CDR3 length is 11 residues.

The chain combines TRBV6-5 with TRBJ1-2, with D perhaps TRBD1 (5 bases). V was clipped by 6 bases and J by 5 bases, with 7 bases between them. Per the germline V gene, CDR1 is MNHEY and CDR2 is SVGAGI. This CDR3 comprises 11 residues. The CDR3 loop is CASRRGYGYTF. CDR3 in DNA: TGTGCCAGCAGGCGGGGGTATGGCTACACCTTC.

V is TRBV5-1 and J is TRBJ2-5; D gene unclear. The CDR3 runs to 11 residues. Germline values: CDR1 SGHRS, CDR2 YFSETQ. V was trimmed by 2 bases and J by 4 bases, leaving 3 bases between them. The CDR3 sequence: CASSFVETQYF. The CDR3 DNA follows: TGCGCCAGCAGCTTCGTAGAGACCCAGTACTTC.

J is TRBJ2-3 and V is TRBV27, with TRBD2 matching over 9 bases. The trim removed 7 bases at V and 2 bases at J, leaving 7 bases unmatched. This CDR3 has 15 residues. Germline V gives CDR1 MNHEY, CDR2 SMNVEV (reference sequence). The CDR3 here is CASTGGGASTDTQYF. DNA of the CDR3: TGTGCCAGCACGGGCGGGGGGGCTTCCACAGATACGCAGTATTTT.

The chain employs TRBV12-3 or TRBV12-4 and TRBJ2-5, with 8 bases lining up with TRBD1. The CDR3 spans 13 residues. Germline trimming cut 6 bases from V and 3 bases from J; bases unmatched to any gene: 3. The CDR3, as DNA: TGTGCCAGCAGCGCGGACAGGGAAGAGACCCAGTACTTC. Translating it yields CASSADREETQYF.

The chain is built from TRBV5-6 and TRBJ1-6, with D perhaps TRBD1 (5 bases). The germline gives CDR1 SGHDT, CDR2 YYEEEE. Trimming removed 2 bases from V and 0 bases from J, with 9 bases in between. The CDR3 runs 16 residues. In DNA, the CDR3 is TGTGCCAGCAGCTTCAGGGCAGTCTCCTATAATTCACCCCTCCACTTT. This sequence encodes CASSFRAVSYNSPLHF.

This chain links TRBV18 with TRBJ1-2, with 8 bases lining up with TRBD1. Looked up from germline, CDR1 is KGHSH and CDR2 is LQKENI. The length of the CDR3 is 15 residues. The V gene end was trimmed by 3 bases and the J gene end by 1 base; junction bases not matched to a gene: 4. CDR3 protein: CASSPGQGYNYGYTF. For the CDR3, the DNA is TGTGCCAGCTCACCCGGACAGGGCTATAACTATGGCTACACCTTC. Together with reference TRBV18 and TRBJ1-2, the CDR3 gives the full variable domain: NAGVMQNPRHLVRRRGQEARLRCSPMKGHSHVYWYRQLPEEGLKFMVYLQKENIIDESGMPKERFSAEFPKEGPSILRIQQVVRGDSAAYFCASSPGQGYNYGYTFGSGTRLTVV.

The V call is TRBV24-1, the J call TRBJ2-1, with 13 nucleotides matching TRBD2. J lost 10 bases, V lost 7 bases, and 12 bases had no gene match. This CDR3 has 16 residues. Germline V CDR1 and CDR2: KGHDR, SFDVKD. In nucleotides, the CDR3 is TGTGCCACCAGCGGGACTAGCGGGACGGGATGGGGGGAGCAGTTCTTC. Translated: CATSGTSGTGWGEQFF.

This chain joins TRBV21-1 and TRBJ1-5. TRBV21-1 is a listed pseudogene. CDR3 size: 15 residues. The CDR3 here is CASSGGSYSNQPQHF. The CDR3 DNA sequence: TGTGCCAGCAGTGGAGGGTCTTATAGCAATCAGCCCCAGCATTTT.

V gene TRBV7-9 combines with J gene TRBJ1-3; no firm D call. The CDR3 has 16 amino acids. Germline loops: CDR1 SEHNR, CDR2 FQNEAQ (reference sequence). V lost 5 bases and J lost 1, with 15 bases in between. The chain's CDR3 is CASSPPGSRSGNTIYF. In DNA form, the CDR3 reads TGTGCCAGCAGCCCCCCCGGGAGCCGATCTGGAAACACCATATATTTT.

The chain recombines TRBV6-1 with TRBJ1-1; D is uncertain. The V and J ends lost 2 bases and 4 bases respectively, with 11 bases between them. Germline CDR1 reads MNHNS; CDR2 reads SASEGT. This CDR3 comprises 14 residues. CDR3 sequence (DNA): TGTGCCAGCAGTGAATACCGGGTTTCCACTGAAGCTTTCTTT. Translation gives CASSEYRVSTEAFF.

The V gene is TRBV5-5, the J gene TRBJ1-5, with a tentative D call TRBD1 (5 bases). This CDR3 contains 15 residues. The ends were cut back, 0 bases at V and 0 bases at J, with 7 bases in the middle. Per germline, CDR1 SGHKS and CDR2 YYEKEE (reference sequence). The CDR3 spells CASSLAGYSNQPQHF. The CDR3 DNA follows: TGTGCCAGCAGCTTGGCAGGGTATAGCAATCAGCCCCAGCATTTT. The full variable domain, in which reference TRBV5-5 and TRBJ1-5 provide the parts outside the CDR3, is DAGVTQSPTHLIKTRGQQVTLRCSPISGHKSVSWYQQVLGQGPQFIFQYYEKEERGRGNFPDRFSARQFPNYSSELNVNALLLGDSALYLCASSLAGYSNQPQHFGDGTRLSIL.

The chain combines TRBV6-5 with TRBJ1-5; D is uncertain. CDR1 MNHEY and CDR2 SVGAGI come from the germline V gene. V lost 6 bases and J 9 bases, leaving 18 bases between the germline ends. The CDR3 extends over 14 amino acids. CDR3 region: CASRANRGSGPQHF. CDR3 nucleotide sequence: TGTGCCAGCAGAGCTAACAGAGGAAGCGGGCCCCAGCATTTT.

The rearrangement links TRBV28 to TRBJ2-3; D is unresolved. This CDR3 has 16 amino acids. Germline CDR1 reads MDHEN; CDR2 reads SYDVKM. Between the trimmed V and J ends, which lost 4 bases and 0 bases, there was a span of 14 bases. CDR3 DNA: TGTGCCAGCAGTTCCTCTGGGCAGACGAGCACAGATACGCAGTATTTT. It encodes CASSSSGQTSTDTQYF.

The chain recombines TRBV15 with TRBJ2-2, with a tentative D call TRBD2 (6 bases). Germline values: CDR1 LNHNV, CDR2 YYDKDF (reference sequence). The V gene lost 5 bases and the J gene lost 7 bases, with 14 bases spanning the gap. The CDR3 is 14 residues long. CDR3 DNA: TGTGCCACCAGCTACGGGGGAGAATTCGGGGAGCTGTTTTTT. Its protein product is CATSYGGEFGELFF.

This chain joins TRBV6-5 and TRBJ2-5; D is possibly TRBD2 (6 bases). The V gene lost 6 bases and the J gene lost 7 bases, with 15 bases spanning the gap. Per germline, CDR1 MNHEY and CDR2 SVGAGI. The CDR3 totals 13 residues. CDR3 nucleotides: TGTGCCAGCAGCTTTGGGACTCTTGGGACCCAGTACTTC. Encoded protein: CASSFGTLGTQYF.

This clone was counted between two and nine times. The chain employs TRBV7-2 and TRBJ2-5; 10 bases are shared with TRBD2. The V gene's germline CDR1 is SGHTA and CDR2 FQGNSA. J lost 5 bases, V lost 4 bases, and 13 bases had no gene match. This CDR3 is built from 17 residues. The CDR3 coding sequence is TGTGCCAGCAGCTCCAAACTAGCGGGACGCCCCGGGGAGACCCAGTACTTC. The encoded protein is CASSSKLAGRPGETQYF.